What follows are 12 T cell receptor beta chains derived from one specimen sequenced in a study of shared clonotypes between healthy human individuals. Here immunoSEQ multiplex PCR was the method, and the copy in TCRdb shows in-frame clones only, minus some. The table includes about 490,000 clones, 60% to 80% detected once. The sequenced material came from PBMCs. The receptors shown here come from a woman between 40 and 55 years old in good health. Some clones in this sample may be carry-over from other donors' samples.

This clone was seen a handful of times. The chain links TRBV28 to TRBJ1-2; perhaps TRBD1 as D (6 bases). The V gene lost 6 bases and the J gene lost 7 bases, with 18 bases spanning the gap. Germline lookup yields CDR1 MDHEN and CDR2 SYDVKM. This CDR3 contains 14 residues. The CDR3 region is CASRPGAGVSGYTF. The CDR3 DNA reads TGTGCCAGCAGGCCGGGGGCAGGGGTGTCTGGCTACACCTTC.

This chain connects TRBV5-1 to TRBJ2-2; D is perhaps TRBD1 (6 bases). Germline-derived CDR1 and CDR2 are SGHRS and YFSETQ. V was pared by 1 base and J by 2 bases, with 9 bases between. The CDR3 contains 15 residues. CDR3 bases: TGCGCCAGCAGCTTGACAGGGCCCAACACCGGGGAGCTGTTTTTT. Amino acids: CASSLTGPNTGELFF.

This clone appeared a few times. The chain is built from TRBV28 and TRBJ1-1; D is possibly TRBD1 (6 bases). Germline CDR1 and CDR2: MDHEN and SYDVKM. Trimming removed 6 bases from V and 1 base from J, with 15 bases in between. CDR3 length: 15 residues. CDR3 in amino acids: CASSPRGGRNTEAFF. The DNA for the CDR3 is TGTGCCAGCAGCCCTCGAGGGGGGAGGAACACTGAAGCTTTCTTT.

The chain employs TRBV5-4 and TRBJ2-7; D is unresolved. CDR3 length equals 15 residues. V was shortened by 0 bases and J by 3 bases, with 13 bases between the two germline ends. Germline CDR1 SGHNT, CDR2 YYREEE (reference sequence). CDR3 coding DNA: TGTGCCAGCAGCTTGGGGCTAGGCGTGCACTACGAGCAGTACTTC. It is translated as CASSLGLGVHYEQYF.

In DNA, the CDR3 is TGTGCCACCAGCAGAGGACACGGTCAGCCCCAGCATTTT. It specifies CATSRGHGQPQHF. The chain employs TRBV15 and TRBJ1-5; D unclear. Deletions cut 1 base from V and 6 bases from J, with 7 bases between. This CDR3 region has 13 residues. Per the germline V gene, CDR1 is LNHNV and CDR2 is YYDKDF (reference sequence).

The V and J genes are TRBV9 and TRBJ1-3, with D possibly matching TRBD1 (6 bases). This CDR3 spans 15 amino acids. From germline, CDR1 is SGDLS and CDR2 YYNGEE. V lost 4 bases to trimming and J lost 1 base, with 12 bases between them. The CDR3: CASSPQGKSGNTIYF. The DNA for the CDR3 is TGTGCCAGCAGCCCACAGGGTAAATCTGGAAACACCATATATTTT. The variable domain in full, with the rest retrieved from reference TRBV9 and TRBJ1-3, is DSGVTQTPKHLITATGQRVTLRCSPRSGDLSVYWYQQSLDQGLQFLIQYYNGEERAKGNILERFSAQQFPDLHSELNLSSLELGDSALYFCASSPQGKSGNTIYFGEGSWLTVV.

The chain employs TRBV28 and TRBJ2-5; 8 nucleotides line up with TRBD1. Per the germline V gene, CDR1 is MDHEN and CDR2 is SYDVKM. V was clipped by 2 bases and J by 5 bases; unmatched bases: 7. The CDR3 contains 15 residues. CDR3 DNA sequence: TGTGCCAGCAGTTTAGGGCAGGGGGCCGCGGAGACCCAGTACTTC. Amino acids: CASSLGQGAAETQYF.

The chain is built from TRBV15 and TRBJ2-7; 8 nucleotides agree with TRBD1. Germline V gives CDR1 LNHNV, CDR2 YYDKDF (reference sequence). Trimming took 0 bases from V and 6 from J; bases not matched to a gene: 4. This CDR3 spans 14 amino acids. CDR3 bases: TGTGCCACCAGCAGAGATAGCAGGGGGCTCGAGCAGTACTTC. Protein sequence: CATSRDSRGLEQYF.

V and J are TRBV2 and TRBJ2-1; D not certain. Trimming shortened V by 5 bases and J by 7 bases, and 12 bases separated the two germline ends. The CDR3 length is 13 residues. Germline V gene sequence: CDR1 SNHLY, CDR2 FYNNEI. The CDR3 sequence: CASSKMPANEQFF. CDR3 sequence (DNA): TGTGCCAGCAGTAAGATGCCAGCTAATGAGCAGTTCTTC.

The CDR3 coding sequence is TGTGCCAGCAGCTTAGGGCAGGGGCCGGAGGAGACCCAGTACTTC. It yields the protein CASSLGQGPEETQYF. The chain has TRBV11-3 and TRBJ2-5; a weak D match, TRBD1 (6 bases). V lost 1 base, J lost 5 bases, and 14 bases lay in between. Germline assignment: CDR1 SGHNT and CDR2 YENEEA. The CDR3 totals 15 residues.

CDR3 region: CASSATSGTGYGYTF. The CDR3 DNA reads as TGTGCCAGCAGTGCCACGTCCGGGACAGGCTATGGCTACACCTTC. The V and J genes are TRBV6-6 and TRBJ1-2; 8 nucleotides agree with TRBD1. The CDR3 has 15 amino acids. V shed 5 bases, J shed 4 bases, and the junction held 9 bases outside the gene matches. From germline, CDR1 is MNHNY and CDR2 SVGAGI (reference sequence).

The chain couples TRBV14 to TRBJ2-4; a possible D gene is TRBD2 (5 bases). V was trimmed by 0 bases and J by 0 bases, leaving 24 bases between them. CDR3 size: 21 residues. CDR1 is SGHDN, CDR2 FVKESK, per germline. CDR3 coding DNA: TGTGCCAGCAGCCAAGATCGCTTGGGAACTAGAGTCAGCAGAGCCAAAAACATTCAGTACTTC. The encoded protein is CASSQDRLGTRVSRAKNIQYF.